These 2 T cell receptor beta chains originate from one sample sequenced in a study of blood T cell repertoires in COVID-19. Sequencing was performed with immunoSEQ multiplex PCR; in TCRdb, only in-frame clones are kept and a portion is missing. The profile shows around 480,000 clones, about nine tenths of them singletons. Sequencing was done on a sample of PBMCs or T cells enriched from blood (not recorded which). The receptors originated from a woman between 18 and 29 years old who had recovered from COVID-19.

The chain is built from TRBV2 and TRBJ2-7, with TRBD2 identical over 10 bases. From germline, CDR1 is SNHLY and CDR2 FYNNEI. With 6 bases clipped from V and 1 base from J, the junction kept 3 bases outside the gene matches. The CDR3 extends over 14 amino acids. CDR3 protein: CASRRTSGSYEQYF. CDR3 sequence (DNA): TGTGCCAGCAGGAGGACTAGCGGTTCCTACGAGCAGTACTTC.

The rearrangement links TRBV30 to TRBJ2-7; TRBD2 agrees at 15 bases. Germline trimming cut 7 bases from V and 4 bases from J; bases unmatched to any gene: 14. CDR1 and CDR2 (germline): GTSNPN, SVGIG (reference sequence). The CDR3 totals 17 residues. The CDR3 sequence is CASHGLAGGRERYEQYF. The CDR3, as DNA: TGTGCCTCCCACGGACTAGCGGGGGGGCGAGAACGGTACGAGCAGTACTTC.